Included here is one TCR beta chain sequence, with context. No antigen is known for it. Sequence at one end of the junction differs from germline and may be a read error. Germline CDR1 and CDR2: KGHDR and SFDVKD. CDR3 size: 16 residues. This entry comes from a study of T-cell memory formation after mild COVID-19. Across the whole study: Clusters were largely donor specific. Notes on the study in general: Whereas later expanders leaned CD4+, clones contracting day 15 to 85 showed a balanced CD4/CD8 makeup. CD4+ contracting clones were found mainly in CM and EM, and CD8+ ones in EMRA.

Via MiXCR, TCRdb re-called the 5' RACE reads, giving one row per CDR3 protein. In the table there are roughly 400,000 distinct CDR3 sequences, 20% to 30% of which are singletons. The sequenced material came from PBMCs or a T cell subset sorted from them (not recorded which). The chain carries TRBV24-1 and TRBJ2-1; D is unclear. The TCR originated in an adult woman who had mild COVID-19 (a few samples of this study predate the infection). Cell type and time point are not known. The CDR3 coding sequence is TGTGGCACCAGTGATCGCGTTAGAACCCCGTACAATGAGCAGTTCTTC. This codes for CGTSDRVRTPYNEQFF.